One sample yielded the 19 T cell receptor delta chains listed below, sequenced in a study of gamma-delta T cells after stem cell transplantation. TCRdb called clones from the RT-PCR reads again using CATT. The sample has about 5,700 delta-chain clones; approximately 1.8% are singletons. The material sequenced was gamma-delta T cells. The receptors stem from a human donor. It is not recorded whose cells these are; they may come from a transplant donor.

Note on this clone: Possible read error: a much larger clone is one base away. This CDR3 is also generated by other DNA sequences in the sample. The chain recombines TRDV1 with TRDJ1, with D uncertain. The CDR3 covers 20 residues. Germline V gene sequence: CDR1 TSWWSYY, CDR2 QGS. CDR3 DNA: TGTGCCCTTGGATTCCCAACCCGTACTAGCTACACCGATAAAGTTTATAAACTCATCTTT. The encoded protein is CALGFPTRTSYTDKVYKLIF.

The J gene is TRDJ1, the V gene TRDV2, with 8 bases lining up with TRDD3. The CDR3 consists of 17 residues. Germline loops: CDR1 GEAIGNYY, CDR2 EKD. V trimming: 0 bases; J trimming: 0 bases; junction bases outside the gene matches: 8. The CDR3 DNA follows: TGTGCCTGTGACACCGTAGGTGGGGGATTAGACACCGATAAACTCATCTTT. Amino acid sequence: CACDTVGGGLDTDKLIF.

A note on this clone: A far larger clone is one nucleotide away, so this likely arose from a read error. Other DNA sequences within the sample encode an identical CDR3. The J gene is TRDJ1, the V gene TRDV2, with TRDD3 matching over 7 bases. The CDR3 has 17 amino acids. Germline V CDR1 and CDR2: GEAIGNYY, EKD. Trimming removed 0 bases from V and 5 bases from J; junction bases left unmatched: 14. The CDR3 bases are TGTGCCTGTGACACCGTTAAAGGATACGGGGGGACTGATAAACTCATCTTT. As protein: CACDTVKGYGGTDKLIF.

The rearrangement joins TRDV2 to TRDJ1, with TRDD3 identical over 13 bases. The CDR3 has 17 amino acids. After removal of 3 bases from V and 3 bases from J, the junction contained 9 bases not matched to a gene. Germline CDR1 and CDR2: GEAIGNYY and EKD. The CDR3 loop is CACDDLLLGDTADKLIF. CDR3 DNA sequence: TGTGCCTGTGACGACCTATTACTGGGGGATACGGCCGATAAACTCATCTTT.

This clone was recorded at least ten times. A far larger clone is one nucleotide away, so this likely arose from a read error. The J gene is TRDJ1, the V gene TRDV2, with 10 bases that match TRDD3. Germline V gene data show CDR1 as GEAIGNYY and CDR2 as EKD. This CDR3 comprises 16 residues. Unmatched junction bases numbered 8, after V lost 5 bases and J lost 0 bases. CDR3 in DNA: TGTGCCTGTGGCAAACTGGGGGATCGATACACCGATAAACTCATCTTT. As protein: CACGKLGDRYTDKLIF.

This clone was recorded a few times. This DNA translates differently at residue 4 from the TCRdb protein, which is that of a much larger clone; a read error is likely, and the protein shown is the DNA's own translation. The chain joins TRDV2 to TRDJ1; tentative D call: TRDD3 (6 bases). The V end was cut by 5 bases, the J end by 2 bases, with 23 bases between. This CDR3 is built from 17 residues. CDR1 and CDR2 from the germline V gene are GEAIGNYY and EKD. The CDR3 is CACGGLGPMHGTDKLIF. CDR3 nucleotides: TGTGCCTGTGGGGGACTGGGTCCGATGCACGGGACCGATAAACTCATCTTT.

At least ten counts were recorded for this clone. It may be a read error: a sequence one base away is much more abundant. The chain joins TRDV2 to TRDJ1; D is perhaps TRDD3 (6 bases). Germline CDR1 GEAIGNYY, CDR2 EKD. The length of the CDR3 is 16 residues. The CDR3: CACDLLGDRGTDKPIF. In DNA, the CDR3 is TGTGCCTGTGACTTACTGGGAGATAGGGGGACCGATAAACCCATCTTT.

There are a few counts of this clone. This likely stems from a read error, as it lies one base from a far larger clone. Other DNA sequences of this sample code for an identical CDR3. The gene calls are TRDV2 and TRDJ1; D gene ambiguous. This CDR3 region has 16 residues. Trimming removed 2 bases at V and 0 bases at J, with 15 bases between. Germline V gene sequence: CDR1 GEAIGNYY, CDR2 EKD. The CDR3, as DNA: TGTGCCTGTGACATGGCTGGAGGATCCGACACCGATAAACTCATCTTT. It yields the protein CACDMAGGSDTDKLIF.

This clone was counted between two and nine times. A far larger clone is one base from this, pointing to a likely read error. Other DNA sequences in this specimen translate into the identical CDR3. The rearrangement joins TRDV2 to TRDJ3; no firm D call. There are 14 residues in the CDR3. Germline V gene lookup returns CDR1 GEAIGNYY and CDR2 EKD. DNA for the CDR3: TGTGCCTGTGTGGCGAGGATTTATAACCGACAGATGTTCTTC. Protein sequence: CACVARIYNRQMFF.

This clone was seen only a few times. This CDR3 is also generated by other DNA sequences in the sample. The rearrangement uses TRDV2 and TRDJ1, with 12 nucleotides matching TRDD3. V trimming: 0 bases; J trimming: 3 bases; junction bases outside the gene matches: 7. Germline V gene data show CDR1 as GEAIGNYY and CDR2 as EKD. This CDR3 is built from 17 residues. DNA of the CDR3: TGTGCCTGTGACACCGTGCTGGGGGATACGCAATCCGATAAACTCATCTTT. It specifies CACDTVLGDTQSDKLIF.

This clone was found a few times. The amino acid sequence in TCRdb belongs to a much larger clone and departs from this DNA's translation at residue 7, likely a sequencing read error; the sequence shown is translated from the DNA. The chain recombines TRDV2 with TRDJ1, with 7 bases lining up with TRDD3. CDR3 length: 19 residues. Unmatched junction bases numbered 17, after V lost 2 bases and J lost 0 bases. The germline V gene has CDR1 GEAIGNYY and CDR2 EKD. CDR3 nucleotides: TGTGCCTGTGACATGATCGACGTAGGGGGATTCGCCTACACCGATAAACTCATCTTT. Translated, it gives CACDMIDVGGFAYTDKLIF.

This clone occurred a few times. A read error likely explains why the TCRdb protein, taken from a much larger clone, differs from this DNA's translation at residue 18; the protein shown is translated from the DNA. The chain links TRDV2 to TRDJ1; weak D call: TRDD3 (5 bases). This CDR3 is 20 amino acids long. CDR1 is GEAIGNYY and CDR2 is EKD in the germline V gene. This CDR3 is CACDTVLATQGTGIADKPIF. The CDR3 region has the DNA TGTGCCTGTGACACCGTTCTCGCCACGCAGGGTACCGGGATCGCCGATAAACCCATCTTT.

Many counts were recorded for this clone. With only one base between it and a far larger clone, this is likely a read error. Other DNA sequences in this specimen translate into the identical CDR3. The gene calls are TRDV2 and TRDJ1; 9 nucleotides agree with TRDD3. The CDR3 covers 16 residues. CDR1 and CDR2 from the germline V gene are GEAIGNYY and EKD. The ends lost 2 bases at V and 2 bases at J; junction bases unmatched: 8. The DNA of the CDR3 is TGTGCCTGTGACAATCTGGGGGATCCGCCGACCGATAAACTCATCTTT. Amino acids: CACDNLGDPPTDKLIF.

The V gene is TRDV2, the J gene TRDJ3; TRDD3 matches at 13 bases. This CDR3 spans 21 amino acids. After removal of 3 bases from V and 1 base from J, the junction contained 11 bases not matched to a gene. Germline V gene data show CDR1 as GEAIGNYY and CDR2 as EKD. CDR3 protein: CACDQVLGDTRSSWDTRQMFF. The DNA of the CDR3 is TGTGCCTGTGACCAAGTACTGGGGGATACGCGTTCTTCCTGGGACACCCGACAGATGTTTTTC.

Regarding this clone: This DNA translates differently at residue 3 from the TCRdb protein, which is that of a much larger clone; a read error is likely, and the protein shown is the DNA's own translation. The CDR3 sequence: CARDTVPVLGDTEADKLIF. The DNA of the CDR3 is TGTGCCCGTGACACCGTGCCCGTACTGGGGGATACGGAGGCCGATAAACTCATCTTT. The rearrangement uses TRDV2 and TRDJ1, with 13 nucleotides matching TRDD3. CDR1 GEAIGNYY and CDR2 EKD come from the germline V gene. This CDR3 comprises 19 residues.

This clone has a handful of counts. TCRdb attributes to this sequence the protein of a much larger clone, which differs from the DNA translation at residue 4; a read error is likely, and the protein displayed is translated from the DNA. The V gene is TRDV2, the J gene TRDJ1; 8 bases are shared with TRDD3. This CDR3 contains 15 residues. The V and J ends lost 5 bases and 4 bases, in that order; junction bases with no gene match: 11. CDR1 and CDR2 from the germline V gene are GEAIGNYY and EKD. The chain's CDR3 is CACGSLGDLDDKLIF. As DNA, the CDR3 is TGTGCCTGTGGCAGCTTGGGGGATTTAGACGATAAACTCATCTTT.

The sample holds many counts of this clone. A far larger clone is one base from this, pointing to a likely read error. Other DNA sequences from this sample encode an identical CDR3 as well. This sequence joins TRDV2 and TRDJ1, with 10 bases matching TRDD3. CDR3 length equals 20 residues. The V gene's germline CDR1 is GEAIGNYY and CDR2 EKD. The CDR3 DNA reads as TGCGCCTGTGACACCGTCCTTCCCACTTTGGGGGATACAGGACCCGATAAACTCATCTTT. Its translation: CACDTVLPTLGDTGPDKLIF.

The sample holds a few counts of this clone. A far larger clone is off by one base, so a read error is likely. Other DNA sequences in the sample encode the same CDR3. The rearrangement uses TRDV2 and TRDJ1; 8 positions agree with TRDD3. The CDR3 loop spans 17 amino acids. Germline V gives CDR1 GEAIGNYY, CDR2 EKD. V dropped 0 bases and J dropped 1; count of bases not matched to a gene: 9. The CDR3 sequence is CACDTLLGALTTDKLIF. CDR3 sequence (DNA): TGTGCCTGTGACACCTTACTGGGGGCCCTGACCACCGATAAACTCATCTTT.

Concerning this clone itself: A read error is the likely source, as a far larger clone sits one nucleotide away. The chain couples TRDV2 to TRDJ3, with 11 bases aligning to TRDD3. This CDR3 spans 23 amino acids. CDR1 and CDR2 (germline): GEAIGNYY, EKD. CDR3 protein: CACDTLGRSGGYFGSRDTRQMFF. In DNA form, the CDR3 reads TGTGCCTGTGACACCCTTGGACGCTCTGGGGGATACTTCGGCTCCCGGGACACCCGACAGATGTTTTTC.